The sequence of this T cell receptor beta chain was determined in a study of blood T cell repertoires in COVID-19 (dated by TCRdb to 2019 to 2021). For context, the study as a whole: The collaborator samples originated in the United States, Italy and Spain and spanned the acute and convalescent phases of COVID-19. Where available, HLA class I and class II types were obtained from metadata supplied by the sample provider rather than from assay-based typing. Deeply sampled blood TCRbeta repertoires from subjects exposed to, actively infected with, or recovered from COVID-19 were included in the dataset. The prospective study material was composed of cDNA or gDNA derived from T cells, B-cell-depleted T cells, or PBMCs. The samples were drawn from the first 160 participants of the ongoing ImmuneRACE study and from 1,254 subjects provided by 6 global collaborators. A de-identified subject ID, COVID-19 status, age in years and sex were almost always included in the sample metadata. The repertoires were released in a freely available public database meant as a resource for research on the immune response to SARS-CoV-2. Here is what the overall study found, with its caveats: The amount of clinical and demographic metadata varied by source and participant and was provided uncurated.

About this clone itself: Its antigen has not been determined. No base quality information exists; no much larger clone differs at one position.

The collaborating institutions used their own protocols to collect whole blood in K2EDTA tubes. For TCRbeta analysis, collaborators shipped samples in one of three forms: frozen whole blood, isolated PBMCs, or DNA extracted from either of those sample types. CDR1 GTSNPN and CDR2 SVGIG are derived from the germline V gene (reference sequence). V lost 6 bases and J lost 5 bases, and the count of bases not matched to a germline gene is 7. From the cysteine up to the phenylalanine, the CDR3 has a length of 13 residues. Only CDR3 DNA remains: 39 bases, in frame from the first base. TCRbeta CDR3 regions were amplified from genomic DNA by means of the immunoSEQ Assay, a bias-controlled multiplex PCR. In the paper's pipeline: The number of nucleated cells in each sample was estimated by amplification of reference gene primers within the assay. To quantify the absolute abundance of each unique TCRbeta CDR3 rearrangement, sequence reads were collapsed and filtered. For each sample, productive Simpson clonality was calculated as the square root of Simpson's diversity index across productive rearrangements. In TCRdb, the immuneACCESS table is reduced to in-frame sequences with V and J assigned. These tables do not hold every clone; where another copy was compared, an unresolved V gene accounts for under half, and the others remain unexplained. V and J calls and clone size are those listed in that table; D and trimming were worked out from the DNA. The sample contains roughly 230,000 clones, about 88% of them found a single time. The ten most abundant clones make up over 0.95% of the sample.

Sequencing was carried out using peripheral blood. The rearranged segments are TRBV30 and TRBJ1-2; TRBD1 aligns with 9 central bases. The sequence was collected from a man between 35 and 55 years old with acute or convalescent COVID-19. The nucleotide sequence reads as follows: TGTGCCTGTACTCCCGGGACAGGGTATGGCTACACCTTC. Protein translation: CACTPGTGYGYTF.